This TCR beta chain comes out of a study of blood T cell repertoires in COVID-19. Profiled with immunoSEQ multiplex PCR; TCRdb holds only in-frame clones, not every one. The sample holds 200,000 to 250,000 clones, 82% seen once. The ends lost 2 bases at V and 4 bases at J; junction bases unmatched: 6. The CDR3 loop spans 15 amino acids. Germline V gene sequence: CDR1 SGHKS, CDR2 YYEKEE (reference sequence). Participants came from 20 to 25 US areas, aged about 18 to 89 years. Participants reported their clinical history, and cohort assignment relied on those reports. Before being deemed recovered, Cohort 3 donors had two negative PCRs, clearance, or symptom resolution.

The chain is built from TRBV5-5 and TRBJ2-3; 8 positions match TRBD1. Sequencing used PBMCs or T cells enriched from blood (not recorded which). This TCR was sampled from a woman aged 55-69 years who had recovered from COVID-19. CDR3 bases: TGTGCCAGCAGCTTAACGTCAGGGGGCGCAGATACGCAGTATTTT. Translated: CASSLTSGGADTQYF.